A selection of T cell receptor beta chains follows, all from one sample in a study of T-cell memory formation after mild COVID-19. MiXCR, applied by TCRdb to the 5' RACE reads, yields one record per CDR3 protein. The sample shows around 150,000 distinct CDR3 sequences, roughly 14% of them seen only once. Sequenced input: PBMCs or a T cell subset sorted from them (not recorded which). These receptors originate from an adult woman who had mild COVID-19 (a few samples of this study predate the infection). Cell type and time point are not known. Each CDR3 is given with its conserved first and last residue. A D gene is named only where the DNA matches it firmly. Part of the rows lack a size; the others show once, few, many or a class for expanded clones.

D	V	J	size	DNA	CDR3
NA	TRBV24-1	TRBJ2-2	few	TGTGCCACCAGTGACCCCACGAACACCGGGGAGCTGTTTTTT	CATSDPTNTGELFF
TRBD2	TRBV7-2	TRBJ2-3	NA	TGTGCCAGCAGCCCGGGGGGGCCCCTCACAGATACGCAGTATTTT	CASSPGGPLTDTQYF
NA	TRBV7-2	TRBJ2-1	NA	TGTGCCAGCAGCCTTGGGAGTGGGAGGCGCAATGAGCAGTTCTTC	CASSLGSGRRNEQFF
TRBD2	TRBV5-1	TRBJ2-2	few	TGCGCCAGCAGCTCCCGGGAGGCGGGTACCGGGGAGCTGTTTTTT	CASSSREAGTGELFF
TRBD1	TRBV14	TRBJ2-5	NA	TGTGCCAGCAGCCGACCGGGACAGGGGGCATGGGGAGAGACCCAGTACTTC	CASSRPGQGAWGETQYF
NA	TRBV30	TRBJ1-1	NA	TGTGCCTGGAGTTATAGTAACACTGAAGCTTTCTTT	CAWSYSNTEAFF
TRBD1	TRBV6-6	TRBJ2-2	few	TGTGCCAGCAGTTACTCCACAGGGGGCGGCACCGGGGAGCTGTTTTTT	CASSYSTGGGTGELFF
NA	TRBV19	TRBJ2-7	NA	TGTGCCTCCGCCAGGGGTTTGGCCTACGAGCAGTACTTC	CASARGLAYEQYF
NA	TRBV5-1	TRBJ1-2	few	TGCGCCAGCAGCTCCCCCGGGTTAGAGGGCTACACCTTC	CASSSPGLEGYTF
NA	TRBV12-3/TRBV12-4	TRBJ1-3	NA	TGTGCCAGCAGTTTGCATGGGAGAAACACCATATATTTT	CASSLHGRNTIYF
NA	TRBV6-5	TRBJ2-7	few	TGTGCCAGCGGACAGATTAGCTCCTACGAGCAGTACTTC	CASGQISSYEQYF